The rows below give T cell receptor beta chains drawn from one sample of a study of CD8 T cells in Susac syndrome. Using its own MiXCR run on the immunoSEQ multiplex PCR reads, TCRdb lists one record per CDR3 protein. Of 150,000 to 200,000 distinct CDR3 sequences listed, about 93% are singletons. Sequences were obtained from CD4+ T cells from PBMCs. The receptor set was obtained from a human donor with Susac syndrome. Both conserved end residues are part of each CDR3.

cdr3_aa: CAWSTGQRASTGYQETQYF; cdr3_length: 19; v_call: TRBV30
cdr3_aa: CASSLHNSPLHF; cdr3_length: 12; v_call: TRBV12-3/TRBV12-4
cdr3_aa: CSATGTSGDPYEQYF; cdr3_length: 15; v_call: TRBV20-1
cdr3_aa: CSAKRDYGYTF; cdr3_length: 11; v_call: TRBV29-1
cdr3_aa: CATSRDGLRIGELFF; cdr3_length: 15; v_call: TRBV15
cdr3_aa: CASSTGGFSNSPLHF; cdr3_length: 15; v_call: TRBV6-6
cdr3_aa: CSARAGGSNTEAFF; cdr3_length: 14; v_call: TRBV20-1
cdr3_aa: CASSENGSYGYTF; cdr3_length: 13; v_call: TRBV6-1
cdr3_aa: CASSEFRGRDETQYF; cdr3_length: 15; v_call: TRBV25-1
cdr3_aa: CASTIGLDEQFF; cdr3_length: 12; v_call: TRBV12-3/TRBV12-4
cdr3_aa: CSASRDMNTEAFF; cdr3_length: 13; v_call: TRBV20-1
cdr3_aa: CASSLDGRGRGEQYF; cdr3_length: 15; v_call: TRBV7-9
cdr3_aa: CSVVGGGYTDTQYF; cdr3_length: 14; v_call: TRBV29-1
cdr3_aa: CASSQVRTLGNTIYF; cdr3_length: 15; v_call: TRBV3-1
cdr3_aa: CSAESGGRPETQYF; cdr3_length: 14; v_call: TRBV20-1
cdr3_aa: CASSLGGGETQYF; cdr3_length: 13; v_call: TRBV7-2
cdr3_aa: CASSHKQGVNTEAFF; cdr3_length: 15; v_call: TRBV3-1
cdr3_aa: CASSFRGDSYNEQFF; cdr3_length: 15; v_call: TRBV5-1
cdr3_aa: CASSLVGAGGANVLTF; cdr3_length: 16; v_call: TRBV5-1
cdr3_aa: CAWSKGGGRTKNIQYF; cdr3_length: 16; v_call: TRBV30
cdr3_aa: CASSPRGNTEAFF; cdr3_length: 13; v_call: TRBV5-1
cdr3_aa: CASSLVGEDEQFF; cdr3_length: 13; v_call: TRBV7-9
cdr3_aa: CASSQIGRRPSGNTIYF; cdr3_length: 17; v_call: TRBV14
cdr3_aa: CASSQIAGAQETQYF; cdr3_length: 15; v_call: TRBV3-1
cdr3_aa: CASSRGGRGSSTNEKLFF; cdr3_length: 18; v_call: TRBV7-8
cdr3_aa: CSVEFAGVSAQYF; cdr3_length: 13; v_call: TRBV29-1
cdr3_aa: CASSGGALKREGANEQFF; cdr3_length: 18; v_call: TRBV4-1
cdr3_aa: CASGFHQPQHF; cdr3_length: 11; v_call: TRBV12-5
cdr3_aa: CASSLVGELFF; cdr3_length: 11; v_call: TRBV7-2
cdr3_aa: CASSPLLLGNTEAFF; cdr3_length: 15; v_call: TRBV7-2
cdr3_aa: CASSSQPSAQGDGYTF; cdr3_length: 16; v_call: TRBV7-3
cdr3_aa: CASSGQADGNYGYTF; cdr3_length: 15; v_call: TRBV12-3/TRBV12-4
cdr3_aa: CSARGSGSRTQYF; cdr3_length: 13; v_call: TRBV20-1
cdr3_aa: CASSLSSGGETQYF; cdr3_length: 14; v_call: TRBV5-6
cdr3_aa: CASSYLSGGTGELFF; cdr3_length: 15; v_call: TRBV6-2/TRBV6-3
cdr3_aa: CSARVAGGPLSYNEQFF; cdr3_length: 17; v_call: TRBV20-1
cdr3_aa: CASKSGAHYEQYF; cdr3_length: 13; v_call: TRBV7-2
cdr3_aa: CSAGQGGEKLFF; cdr3_length: 12; v_call: TRBV29-1
cdr3_aa: CATSSGGGAYEQYF; cdr3_length: 14; v_call: TRBV15
cdr3_aa: CASSQQYTEAFF; cdr3_length: 12; v_call: TRBV7-9
cdr3_aa: CATTQGRQETQYF; cdr3_length: 13; v_call: TRBV25-1
cdr3_aa: CSATHRGRETQYF; cdr3_length: 13; v_call: TRBV20-1
cdr3_aa: CASSPWTGGNSYEQYF; cdr3_length: 16; v_call: TRBV7-9
cdr3_aa: CASSLVDRETQYF; cdr3_length: 13; v_call: TRBV7-2
cdr3_aa: CASSLDISYEQYF; cdr3_length: 13; v_call: TRBV11-2
cdr3_aa: CARPAPGNTIYF; cdr3_length: 12; v_call: TRBV5-7
cdr3_aa: CASSQDRMTGELFF; cdr3_length: 14; v_call: TRBV4-2
cdr3_aa: CASSYAPNTEAFF; cdr3_length: 13; v_call: TRBV6-6
cdr3_aa: CSVPSPSTDTQYF; cdr3_length: 13; v_call: TRBV20-1
cdr3_aa: CSALGWDDEQYF; cdr3_length: 12; v_call: TRBV20-1
cdr3_aa: CASSLDRARANVLTF; cdr3_length: 15; v_call: TRBV28
cdr3_aa: CASSLRLAGGTSGANVLTF; cdr3_length: 19; v_call: TRBV7-3
cdr3_aa: CASSPGLFKGSYEQYF; cdr3_length: 16; v_call: TRBV7-8
cdr3_aa: CASSLIGGIQPQHF; cdr3_length: 14; v_call: TRBV28
cdr3_aa: CSARLAPSDTQYF; cdr3_length: 13; v_call: TRBV20-1
cdr3_aa: CASSLTGVAGANVLTF; cdr3_length: 16; v_call: TRBV5-1
cdr3_aa: CASSQDPFQSSYNEQFF; cdr3_length: 17; v_call: TRBV4-3
cdr3_aa: CSARGFDTQYF; cdr3_length: 11; v_call: TRBV20-1
cdr3_aa: CASSSTAGWAKNIQYF; cdr3_length: 16; v_call: TRBV6-2/TRBV6-3
cdr3_aa: CSARDLGNEQFF; cdr3_length: 12; v_call: TRBV20-1